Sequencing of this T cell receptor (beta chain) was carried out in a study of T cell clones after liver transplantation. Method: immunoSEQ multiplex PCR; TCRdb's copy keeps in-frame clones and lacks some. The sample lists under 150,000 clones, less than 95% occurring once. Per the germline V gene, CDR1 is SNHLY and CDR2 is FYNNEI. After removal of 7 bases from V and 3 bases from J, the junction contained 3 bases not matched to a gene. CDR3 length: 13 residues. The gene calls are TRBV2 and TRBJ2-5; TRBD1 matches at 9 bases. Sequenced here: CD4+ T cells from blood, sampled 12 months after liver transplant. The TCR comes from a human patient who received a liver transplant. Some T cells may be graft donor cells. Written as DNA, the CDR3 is TGTGCCAGCAATCGGGACAGGGAAGAGACCCAGTACTTC. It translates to CASNRDREETQYF.